The 8 T cell receptor beta chains below were found in one sample sequenced in a study of cytomegalovirus exposure and HLA in healthy donors. The PCR ran on 60 Vbeta and 13 Jbeta primers. Assay used: immunoSEQ multiplex PCR; TCRdb lists only in-frame clones, some missing. The table records some 130,000 clones, roughly 78% of them present only once. The sequencing input was PBMCs. The receptors originated from a man younger than 45 in good health and CMV-seronegative.

This clone came up once. The chain joins TRBV7-9 to TRBJ2-2; D is possibly TRBD1 (5 bases). The germline V gene has CDR1 SEHNR and CDR2 FQNEAQ (reference sequence). Trimming shortened V by 5 bases and J by 1 base, and 11 bases separated the two germline ends. The CDR3 is 15 residues long. CDR3 nucleotides: TGTGCCAGCAGCGGCAGACAGTTGAACACCGGGGAGCTGTTTTTT. Translation: CASSGRQLNTGELFF.

The chain links TRBV4-1 to TRBJ2-2; 9 positions match TRBD2. The germline V gene has CDR1 MGHRA and CDR2 YSYEKL. This CDR3 is 16 amino acids long. V trimming: 1 base; J trimming: 4 bases; junction bases outside the gene matches: 4. As DNA, the CDR3 is TGCGCCAGCAGCCAAGGATTAGCGGGAGTCACCGGGGAGCTGTTTTTT. Translating gives CASSQGLAGVTGELFF.

In its sample, this clone was seen once. The chain has TRBV25-1 and TRBJ2-2, with 10 bases matching TRBD2. The CDR3 is 14 amino acids. Germline V CDR1 and CDR2: MGHDK, SYGVNS. The V and J ends lost 7 bases and 3 bases, in that order; junction bases with no gene match: 2. Here the CDR3 reads CASTGLADTGELFF. CDR3 in DNA: TGTGCCAGCACCGGACTAGCGGACACCGGGGAGCTGTTTTTT.

This sequence joins TRBV29-1 and TRBJ1-2; D unresolved. With 6 bases removed from V and 5 bases from J, the gap between germline ends came to 16 bases. The CDR3 has 13 residues. CDR1 and CDR2 from the germline V gene are SQVTM and ANQGSEA. This chain's CDR3 is CSVATRGGYGYTF. The CDR3 nucleotides are TGCAGCGTCGCGACCAGAGGTGGATATGGCTACACCTTC.

Here the CDR3 DNA reads TGCGCCAGCAGTGAGTCGTGGCGGGAGCGCACAGATACGCAGTATTTT. Its translation is CASSESWRERTDTQYF. The rearrangement joins TRBV10-1 to TRBJ2-3; 7 nucleotides agree with TRBD2. The CDR3 is 16 residues long. Unmatched junction bases numbered 4, after V lost 0 bases and J lost 1 base. The germline CDR1 and CDR2 sequences are WNHNN and SYGVQD (reference sequence).

The chain uses TRBV27 and TRBJ2-7; tentative D call: TRBD2 (6 bases). Germline assignment: CDR1 MNHEY and CDR2 SMNVEV (reference sequence). The V and J ends lost 5 bases and 3 bases respectively, with 23 bases between them. CDR3 length: 17 residues. In DNA form, the CDR3 reads TGTGCCAGCAGTCCCGGGACTCTCTACTCTCCCGACTACGAGCAGTACTTC. Residues: CASSPGTLYSPDYEQYF.

The chain carries TRBV28 and TRBJ2-5; TRBD1 is a possible D gene (6 bases). The J call could be wrong; TRBJ2-7 is a better fit for the DNA end. CDR1 and CDR2 (germline): MDHEN, SYDVKM. CDR3 length: 13 residues. DNA of the CDR3: TGTGCCAGCAGTTTGGACAGCTCCTACGAGCAGTACTTC. This codes for CASSLDSSYEQYF.

V and J are TRBV9 and TRBJ2-1; TRBD1 is a possible D gene (6 bases). CDR1 is SGDLS, CDR2 YYNGEE, per germline. The CDR3 loop spans 13 amino acids. Deletions cut 4 bases from V and 7 bases from J, with 12 bases between. The CDR3 region is CASSQQGGNEQFF. The CDR3 nucleotides read TGTGCCAGCAGCCAACAGGGCGGGAATGAGCAGTTCTTC.